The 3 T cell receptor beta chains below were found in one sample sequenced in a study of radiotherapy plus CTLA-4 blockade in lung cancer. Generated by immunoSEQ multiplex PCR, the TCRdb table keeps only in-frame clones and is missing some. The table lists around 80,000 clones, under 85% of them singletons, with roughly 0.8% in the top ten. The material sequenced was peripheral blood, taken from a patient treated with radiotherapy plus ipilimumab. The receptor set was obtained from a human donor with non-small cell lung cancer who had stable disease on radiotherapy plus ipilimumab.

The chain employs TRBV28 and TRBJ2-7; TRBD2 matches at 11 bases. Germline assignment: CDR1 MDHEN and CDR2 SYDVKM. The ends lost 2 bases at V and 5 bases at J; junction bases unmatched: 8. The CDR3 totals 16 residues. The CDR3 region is CASSLLTSGRIHEQYF. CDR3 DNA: TGTGCCAGCAGTTTACTAACTAGCGGGAGAATCCACGAGCAGTACTTC. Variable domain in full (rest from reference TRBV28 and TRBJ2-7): DVKVTQSSRYLVKRTGEKVFLECVQDMDHENMFWYRQDPGLGLRLIYFSYDVKMKEKGDIPEGYSVSREKKERFSLILESASTNQTSMYLCASSLLTSGRIHEQYFGPGTRLTVT.

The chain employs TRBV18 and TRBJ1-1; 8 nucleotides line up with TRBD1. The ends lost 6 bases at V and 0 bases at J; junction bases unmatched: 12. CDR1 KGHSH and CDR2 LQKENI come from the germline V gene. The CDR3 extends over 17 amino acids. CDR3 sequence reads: CASSSTGGKGMNTEAFF. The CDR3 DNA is TGTGCCAGCTCTTCAACAGGGGGAAAAGGGATGAACACTGAAGCTTTCTTT.

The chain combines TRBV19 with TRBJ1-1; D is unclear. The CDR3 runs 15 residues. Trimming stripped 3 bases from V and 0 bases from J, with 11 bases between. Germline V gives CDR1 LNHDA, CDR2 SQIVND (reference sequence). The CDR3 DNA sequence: TGTGCCAGTAGTATGATGCCACAACTGAACACTGAAGCTTTCTTT. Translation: CASSMMPQLNTEAFF.